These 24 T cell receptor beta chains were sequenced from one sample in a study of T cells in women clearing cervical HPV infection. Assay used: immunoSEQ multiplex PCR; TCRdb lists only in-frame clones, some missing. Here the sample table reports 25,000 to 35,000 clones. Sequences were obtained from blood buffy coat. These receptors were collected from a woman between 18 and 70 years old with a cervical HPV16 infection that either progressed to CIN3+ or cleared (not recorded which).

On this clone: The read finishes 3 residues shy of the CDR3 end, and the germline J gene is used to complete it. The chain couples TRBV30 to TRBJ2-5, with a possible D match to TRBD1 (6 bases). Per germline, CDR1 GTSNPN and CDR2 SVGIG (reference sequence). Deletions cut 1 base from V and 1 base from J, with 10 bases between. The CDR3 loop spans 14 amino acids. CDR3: CAWSEQGFQETQYF. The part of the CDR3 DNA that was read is TGTGCCTGGAGTGAACAGGGTTTCCAAGAGACC.

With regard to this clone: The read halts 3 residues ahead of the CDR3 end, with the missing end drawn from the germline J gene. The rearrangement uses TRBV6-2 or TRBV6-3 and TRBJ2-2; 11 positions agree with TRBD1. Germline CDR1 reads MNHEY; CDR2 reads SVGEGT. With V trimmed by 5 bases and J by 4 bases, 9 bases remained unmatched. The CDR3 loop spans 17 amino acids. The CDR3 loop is CASSTGTGGESTGELFF. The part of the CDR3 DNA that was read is TGTGCCAGCAGTACCGGGACAGGGGGTGAGAGCACCGGGGAG.

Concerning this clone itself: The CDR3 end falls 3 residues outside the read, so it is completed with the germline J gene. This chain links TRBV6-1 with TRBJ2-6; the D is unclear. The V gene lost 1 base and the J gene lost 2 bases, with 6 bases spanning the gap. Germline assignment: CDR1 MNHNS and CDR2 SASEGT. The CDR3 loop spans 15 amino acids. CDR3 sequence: CASSEESAGANVLTF. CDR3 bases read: TGTGCCAGCAGTGAAGAGAGCGCTGGGGCCAACGTC.

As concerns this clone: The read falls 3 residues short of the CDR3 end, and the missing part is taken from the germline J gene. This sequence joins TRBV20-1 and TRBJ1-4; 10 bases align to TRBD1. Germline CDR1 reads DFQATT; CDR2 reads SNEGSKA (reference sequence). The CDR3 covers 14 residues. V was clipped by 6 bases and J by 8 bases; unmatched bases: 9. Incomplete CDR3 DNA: TGCAGTGCCTCTAGGACAGGGGGGTTGGAAAAA. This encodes CSASRTGGLEK. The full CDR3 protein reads CSASRTGGLEKLFF.

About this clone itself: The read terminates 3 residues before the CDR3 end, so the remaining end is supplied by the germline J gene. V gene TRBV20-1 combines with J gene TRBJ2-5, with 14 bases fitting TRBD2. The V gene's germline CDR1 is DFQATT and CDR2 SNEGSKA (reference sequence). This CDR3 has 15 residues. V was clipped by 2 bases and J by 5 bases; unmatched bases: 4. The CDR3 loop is CSARRTSGGRETQYF. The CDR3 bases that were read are TGCAGTGCTAGAAGGACTAGCGGGGGGCGGGAGACC.

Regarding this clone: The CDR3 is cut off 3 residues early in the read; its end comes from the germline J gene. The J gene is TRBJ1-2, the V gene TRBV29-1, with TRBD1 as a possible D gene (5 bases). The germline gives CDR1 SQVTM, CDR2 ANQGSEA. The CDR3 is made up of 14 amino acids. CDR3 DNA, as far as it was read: TGCAGCGTCCCGTGGGAGGGGAGTGGAGAGGGC. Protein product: CSVPWEGSGEG. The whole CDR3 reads CSVPWEGSGEGYTF.

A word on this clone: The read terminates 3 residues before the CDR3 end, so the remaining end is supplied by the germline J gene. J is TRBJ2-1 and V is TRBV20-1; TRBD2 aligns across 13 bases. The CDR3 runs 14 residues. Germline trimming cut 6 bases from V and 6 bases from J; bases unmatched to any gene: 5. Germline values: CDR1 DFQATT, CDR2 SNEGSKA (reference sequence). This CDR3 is CSAQTSGGPNEQFF. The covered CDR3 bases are TGCAGTGCCCAGACTAGCGGGGGGCCCAATGAG.

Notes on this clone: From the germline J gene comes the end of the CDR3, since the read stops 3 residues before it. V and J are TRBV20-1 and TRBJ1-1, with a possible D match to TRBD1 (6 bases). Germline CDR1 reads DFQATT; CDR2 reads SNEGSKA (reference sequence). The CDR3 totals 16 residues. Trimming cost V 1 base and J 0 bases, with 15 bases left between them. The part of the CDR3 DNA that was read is TGCAGTGCTAGAGCCTCCACAGGGAGACTGAACACTGAA. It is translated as CSARASTGRLNTE. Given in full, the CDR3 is CSARASTGRLNTEAFF.

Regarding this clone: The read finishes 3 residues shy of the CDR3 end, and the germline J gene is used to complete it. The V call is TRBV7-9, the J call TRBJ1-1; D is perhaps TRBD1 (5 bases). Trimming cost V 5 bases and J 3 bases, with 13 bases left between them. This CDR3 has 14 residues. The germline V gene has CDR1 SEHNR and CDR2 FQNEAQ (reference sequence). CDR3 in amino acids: CASSPRGSDTEAFF. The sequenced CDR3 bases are TGTGCCAGCAGCCCACGGGGGAGCGACACTGAA. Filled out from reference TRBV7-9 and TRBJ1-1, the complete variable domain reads DTGVSQNPRHKITKRGQNVTFRCDPISEHNRLYWYRQTLGQGPEFLTYFQNEAQLEKSRLLSDRFSAERPKGSFSTLEIQRTEQGDSAMYLCASSPRGSDTEAFFGQGTRLTVV.

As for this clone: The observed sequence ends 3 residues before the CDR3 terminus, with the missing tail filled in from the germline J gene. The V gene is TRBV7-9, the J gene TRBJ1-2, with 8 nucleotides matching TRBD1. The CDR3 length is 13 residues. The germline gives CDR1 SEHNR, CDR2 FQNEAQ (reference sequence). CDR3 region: CASGTGGGLGYTF. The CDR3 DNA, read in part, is TGTGCCAGCGGAACAGGGGGAGGTTTAGGC.

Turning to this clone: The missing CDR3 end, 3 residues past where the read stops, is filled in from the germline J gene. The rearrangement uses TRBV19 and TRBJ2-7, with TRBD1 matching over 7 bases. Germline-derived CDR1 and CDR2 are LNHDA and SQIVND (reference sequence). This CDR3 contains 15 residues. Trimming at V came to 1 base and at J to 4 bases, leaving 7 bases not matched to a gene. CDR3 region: CASSIASGQHYEQYF. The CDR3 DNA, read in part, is TGTGCCAGTAGTATAGCATCGGGACAGCATTACGAG.

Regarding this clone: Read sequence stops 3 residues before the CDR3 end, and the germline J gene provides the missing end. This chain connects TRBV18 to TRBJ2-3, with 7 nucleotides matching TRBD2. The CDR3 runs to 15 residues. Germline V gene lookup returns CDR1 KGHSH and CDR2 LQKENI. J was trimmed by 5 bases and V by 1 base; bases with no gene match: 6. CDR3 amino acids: CASSPLAGQGDTQYF. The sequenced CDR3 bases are TGTGCCAGCTCACCACTAGCGGGCCAGGGAGATACG.

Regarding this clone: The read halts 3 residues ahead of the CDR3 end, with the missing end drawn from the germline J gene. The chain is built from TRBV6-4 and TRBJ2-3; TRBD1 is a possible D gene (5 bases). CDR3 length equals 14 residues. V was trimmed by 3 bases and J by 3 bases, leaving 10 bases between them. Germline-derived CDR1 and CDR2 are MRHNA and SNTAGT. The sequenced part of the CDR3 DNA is TGTGCCAGCAGTGAGACACCAGGGACAGATACG. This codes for CASSETPGTDT. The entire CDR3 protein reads CASSETPGTDTQYF.

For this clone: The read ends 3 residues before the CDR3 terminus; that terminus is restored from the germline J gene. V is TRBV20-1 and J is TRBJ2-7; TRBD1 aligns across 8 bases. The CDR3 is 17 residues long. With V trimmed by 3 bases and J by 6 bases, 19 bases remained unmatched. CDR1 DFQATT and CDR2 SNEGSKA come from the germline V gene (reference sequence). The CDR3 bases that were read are TGCAGTGCTAGCTGGGAACAGGGGGGAAAGGCCCTCGGCGAG. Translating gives CSASWEQGGKALGE. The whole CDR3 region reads CSASWEQGGKALGEQYF.

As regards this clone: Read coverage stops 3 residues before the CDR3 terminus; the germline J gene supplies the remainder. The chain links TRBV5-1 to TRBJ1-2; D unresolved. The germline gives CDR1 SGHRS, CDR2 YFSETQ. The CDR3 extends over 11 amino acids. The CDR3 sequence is CASSRSDDYTF. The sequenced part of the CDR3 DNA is TGCGCCAGCAGTCGGAGCGATGAC.

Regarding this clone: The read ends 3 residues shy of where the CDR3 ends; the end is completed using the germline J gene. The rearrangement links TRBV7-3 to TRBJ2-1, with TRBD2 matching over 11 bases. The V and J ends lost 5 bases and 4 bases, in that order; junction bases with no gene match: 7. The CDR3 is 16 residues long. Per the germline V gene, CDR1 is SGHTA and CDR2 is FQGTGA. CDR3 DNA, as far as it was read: TGTGCCAGCAGCATACTAGCGGGAGTTTTGTACAATGAG. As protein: CASSILAGVLYNE. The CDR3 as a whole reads CASSILAGVLYNEQFF.

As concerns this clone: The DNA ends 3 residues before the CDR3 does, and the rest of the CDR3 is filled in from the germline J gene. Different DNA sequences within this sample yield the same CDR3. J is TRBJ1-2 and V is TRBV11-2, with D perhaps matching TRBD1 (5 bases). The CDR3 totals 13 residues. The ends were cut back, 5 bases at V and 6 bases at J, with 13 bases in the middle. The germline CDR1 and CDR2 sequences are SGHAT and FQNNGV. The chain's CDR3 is CASSLGTGDGYTF. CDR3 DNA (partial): TGTGCCAGCAGCCTAGGGACGGGGGATGGC.

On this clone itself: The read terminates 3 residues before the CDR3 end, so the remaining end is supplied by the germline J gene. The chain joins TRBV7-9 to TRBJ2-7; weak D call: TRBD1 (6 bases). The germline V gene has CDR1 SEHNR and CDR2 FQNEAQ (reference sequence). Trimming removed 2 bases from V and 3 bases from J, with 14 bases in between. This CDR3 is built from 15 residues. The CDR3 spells CASSLRTGLNYEQYF. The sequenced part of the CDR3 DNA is TGTGCCAGCAGCTTAAGAACAGGGCTAAACTACGAG.

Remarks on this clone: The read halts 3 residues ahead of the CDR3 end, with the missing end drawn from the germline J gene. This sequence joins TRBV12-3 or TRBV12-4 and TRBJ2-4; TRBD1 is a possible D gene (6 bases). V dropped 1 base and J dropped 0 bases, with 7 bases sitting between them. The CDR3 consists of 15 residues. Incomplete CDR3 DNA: TGTGCCAGCAGTTTAGGGGGGCTAGCCAAAAACATT. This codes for CASSLGGLAKNI. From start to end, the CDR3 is CASSLGGLAKNIQYF.

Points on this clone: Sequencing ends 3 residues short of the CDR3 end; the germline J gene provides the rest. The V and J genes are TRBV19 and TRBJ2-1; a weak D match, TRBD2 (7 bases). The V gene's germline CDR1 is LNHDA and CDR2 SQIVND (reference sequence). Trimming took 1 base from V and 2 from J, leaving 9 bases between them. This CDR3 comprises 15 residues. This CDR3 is CASSIGGGPYNEQFF. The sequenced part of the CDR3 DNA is TGTGCCAGTAGTATAGGCGGGGGCCCCTACAATGAG.

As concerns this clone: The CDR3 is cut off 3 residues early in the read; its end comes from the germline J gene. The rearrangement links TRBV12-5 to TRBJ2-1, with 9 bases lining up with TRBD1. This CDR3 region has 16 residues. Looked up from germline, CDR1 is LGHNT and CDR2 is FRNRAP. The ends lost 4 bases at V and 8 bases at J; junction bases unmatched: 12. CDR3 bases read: TGTGCTAGTGGTTGGTCCTCCGGGACAGGGTTTGATGAG. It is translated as CASGWSSGTGFDE. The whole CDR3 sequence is CASGWSSGTGFDEQFF.

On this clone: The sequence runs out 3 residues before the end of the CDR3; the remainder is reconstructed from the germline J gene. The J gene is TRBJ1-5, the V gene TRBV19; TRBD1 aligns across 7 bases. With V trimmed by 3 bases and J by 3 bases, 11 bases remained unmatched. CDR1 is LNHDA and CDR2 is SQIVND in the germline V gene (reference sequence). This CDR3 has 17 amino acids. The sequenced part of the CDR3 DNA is TGTGCCAGTAGTATCCCGATCCGGGACAGTCCCAATCAGCCC. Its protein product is CASSIPIRDSPNQP. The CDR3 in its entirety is CASSIPIRDSPNQPQHF.

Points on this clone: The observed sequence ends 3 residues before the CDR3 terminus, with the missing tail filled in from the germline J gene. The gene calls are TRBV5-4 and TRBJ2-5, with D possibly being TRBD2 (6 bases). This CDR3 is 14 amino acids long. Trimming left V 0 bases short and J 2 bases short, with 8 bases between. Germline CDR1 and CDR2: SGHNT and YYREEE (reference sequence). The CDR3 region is CASSLVGGQETQYF. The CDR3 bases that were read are TGTGCCAGCAGCTTGGTGGGGGGACAAGAGACC.

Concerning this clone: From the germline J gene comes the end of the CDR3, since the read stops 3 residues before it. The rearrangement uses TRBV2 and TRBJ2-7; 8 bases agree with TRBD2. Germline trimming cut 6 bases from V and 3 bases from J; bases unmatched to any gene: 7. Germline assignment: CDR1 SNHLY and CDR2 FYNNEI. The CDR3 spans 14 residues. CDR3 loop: CASRGAGGIYEQYF. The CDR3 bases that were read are TGTGCCAGCAGGGGGGCGGGAGGCATCTACGAG.